This TCR beta chain was recovered during a study of cytomegalovirus exposure and HLA in healthy donors. Overall study results and limits: DRB1 showed the most TCR associations and HLA-C the fewest in a later analysis, as rates varied by HLA locus. HLA allele associations emerged for around 15,000 TCR beta sequences in a later analysis, at 0.05 false discovery rate. Previously analyzed data showed that most TCR beta V segments were productive at a frequency of about 87% or about 30%. Common viral pathogens seemed, in a later analysis, to connect with several of the most significant clusters.

In the PCR, 60 Vbeta and 13 Jbeta primers were used. The protocol was immunoSEQ multiplex PCR, while the TCRdb copy is restricted to in-frame clones and leaves out a portion. The profile shows fewer than 150,000 clones, 82% of them singletons. As for this clone: Its cognate antigen is unknown.

Germline V gene data show CDR1 as KGHSH and CDR2 as LQKENI. This CDR3 comprises 15 residues. Losses at the gene ends were 5 bases for V and 6 bases for J; bases not matched to a gene: 9. The receptor was derived from a young woman in good health and CMV-seronegative. V usage is TRBV18 and J usage is TRBJ1-1, with 10 bases fitting TRBD1. The source material was PBMCs. The CDR3 region is CASSDRDRGKPEAFF. In DNA, the CDR3 is TGTGCCAGCTCAGACCGGGACAGGGGAAAGCCTGAAGCTTTCTTT.